The source of this TCR beta chain is a study of CD8+ T cells in alopecia areata. Germline CDR1 and CDR2: NSHNY and SYGAGN. The CDR3 spans 14 residues. General study points: Normal skin's resident alphabeta T cells are also sequenced in scalp samples.

Cells from pooled cutaneous lymph nodes were sorted by CD4, CD8alpha, NKG2D, NKG2ACE and other markers. cDNA prepared by RNA extraction and subsequent reverse transcription served as the template for sequencing. Assay: immunoSEQ multiplex PCR; the TCRdb copy retains only in-frame clones and omits some. The sample is made up of around 300,000 clones, none counted only once. Concerning this clone itself: Its antigen is still unknown. Gene and germline names: mouse. With the read ending 4 residues before the CDR3 end, the germline J gene is used to fill in that end.

This sequence was found in a C3H/HeJ mouse with alopecia areata. The mouse strain carries the MHC haplotype H2-k. Sequencing used CD4+ T cells sorted from a lymph node. The chain has TRBV13-1 and TRBJ1-2; 8 nucleotides match TRBD1. The CDR3 reads CASSDAPTGADYTF. CDR3 DNA, as far as it was read: TGTGCCAGCAGTGATGCCCCGACAGGGGCC.